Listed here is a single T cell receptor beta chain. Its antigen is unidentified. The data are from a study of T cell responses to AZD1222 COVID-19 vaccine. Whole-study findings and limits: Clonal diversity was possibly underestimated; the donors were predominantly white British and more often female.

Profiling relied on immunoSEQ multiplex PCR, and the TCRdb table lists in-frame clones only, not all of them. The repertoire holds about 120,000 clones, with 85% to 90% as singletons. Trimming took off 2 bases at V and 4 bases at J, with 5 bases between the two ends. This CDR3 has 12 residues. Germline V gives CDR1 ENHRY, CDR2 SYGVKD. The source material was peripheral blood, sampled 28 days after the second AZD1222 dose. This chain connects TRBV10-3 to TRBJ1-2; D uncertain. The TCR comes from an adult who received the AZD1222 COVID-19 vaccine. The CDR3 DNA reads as TGTGCCATCAGTGAGAAACTCTATGGCTACACCTTC. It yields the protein CAISEKLYGYTF.